Below, 9 T cell receptor beta chains from the same sample are listed, as sequenced in a study of blood T cell repertoires in COVID-19 (dated by TCRdb to about 2020). Library prep was done by the immunoSEQ multiplex PCR assay. What TCRdb holds here is the immuneACCESS table cut down to in-frame rearrangements. Part of the clones is not present; checked against another copy, under half of the missing clones reflect an unresolved V gene, and the others are unexplained. A total of roughly 230,000 clones appear in this sample, over 75% of them only once. The ten largest clones add up to 5% to 6.5% of the sample. The specimen was peripheral blood. These receptors were taken from a middle-aged man with COVID-19, enrolled during active disease.

This clone was counted many times. This chain uses TRBV7-9 with TRBJ2-2; tentatively, D is TRBD2 (5 bases). The V end was cut by 0 bases, the J end by 13 bases, with 12 bases between. The CDR3 covers 13 residues. Germline V CDR1 and CDR2: SEHNR, FQNEAQ (reference sequence). The CDR3 DNA reads as TGTGCCAGCAGCTTAGCGCGGGCGACATGGCTGTTTTTT. Its protein product is CASSLARATWLFF. The full variable domain, rest sourced from reference TRBV7-9 and TRBJ2-2, is DTGVSQNPRHKITKRGQNVTFRCDPISEHNRLYWYRQTLGQGPEFLTYFQNEAQLEKSRLLSDRFSAERPKGSFSTLEIQRTEQGDSAMYLCASSLARATWLFFGEGSRLTVL.

The chain joins TRBV4-1 to TRBJ1-6, with no clear D. This CDR3 is 13 amino acids long. V was shortened by 5 bases and J by 8 bases, with 10 bases between the two germline ends. The V gene's germline CDR1 is MGHRA and CDR2 YSYEKL. The CDR3 DNA reads TGCGCCAGCAGCGGATGGAGGGATTCACCCCTCCACTTT. Protein: CASSGWRDSPLHF.

The sample holds a few counts of this clone. The genes are TRBV27 and TRBJ1-4, with 8 nucleotides matching TRBD1. Trimming took 8 bases from V and 4 from J; bases not matched to a gene: 3. There are 13 residues in the CDR3. CDR1 is MNHEY, CDR2 SMNVEV, per germline (reference sequence). CDR3 loop: CASSDRVNEKLFF. CDR3 in DNA: TGTGCCAGCTCGGACAGGGTTAATGAAAAACTGTTTTTT. Full variable domain (outside the CDR3, taken from reference TRBV27 and TRBJ1-4): EAQVTQNPRYLITVTGKKLTVTCSQNMNHEYMSWYRQDPGLGLRQIYYSMNVEVTDKGDVPEGYKVSRKEKRNFPLILESPSPNQTSLYFCASSDRVNEKLFFGSGTQLSVL.

The chain links TRBV4-1 to TRBJ1-1; no firm D call. The V gene's germline CDR1 is MGHRA and CDR2 YSYEKL. This CDR3 contains 15 residues. The V end was cut by 0 bases, the J end by 0 bases, with 8 bases between. Written as DNA, the CDR3 is TGCGCCAGCAGCCAAGAGGAGGGTCTGAACACTGAAGCTTTCTTT. Its protein product is CASSQEEGLNTEAFF.

The chain employs TRBV6-1 and TRBJ1-3; 9 bases map to TRBD1. The CDR3 extends over 15 amino acids. Germline CDR1 MNHNS, CDR2 SASEGT. With V trimmed by 3 bases and J by 3 bases, 3 bases remained unmatched. DNA for the CDR3: TGTGCCAGCAGTGACGGACAGGGGTATGGAAACACCATATATTTT. Translating gives CASSDGQGYGNTIYF.

The chain joins TRBV4-1 to TRBJ2-5; 8 bases match TRBD1. Germline-derived CDR1 and CDR2 are MGHRA and YSYEKL. V lost 4 bases, J lost 7 bases, and 17 bases stayed unmatched. The CDR3 consists of 17 residues. In DNA form, the CDR3 reads TGCGCCAGCAGCCCCGAGGGAGACAGGGGTGGCTTAGGGACCCAGTACTTC. This encodes CASSPEGDRGGLGTQYF.

The rearrangement uses TRBV29-1 and TRBJ2-1; D gene unclear. Trimming pared 7 bases from V and 5 bases from J, leaving 15 bases between. The CDR3 covers 13 residues. Germline V gene data show CDR1 as SQVTM and CDR2 as ANQGSEA. Here the CDR3 DNA reads TGCAGCGGGGCCGTCACCTTTAACAATGAGCAGTTCTTC. Its translation: CSGAVTFNNEQFF.

For the CDR3, the DNA is TGCGCCAGCACAAGTGGGGGCGGACAGGGTAAAGGGGAGCAGTTCTTC. Amino acids: CASTSGGGQGKGEQFF. The gene calls are TRBV5-1 and TRBJ2-1; TRBD1 matches at 8 bases. The CDR3 is made up of 16 amino acids. From germline, CDR1 is SGHRS and CDR2 YFSETQ. Unmatched junction bases numbered 18, after V lost 6 bases and J lost 10 bases.

This clone showed up just a few times. The chain joins TRBV18 to TRBJ1-5; 7 bases line up with TRBD1. CDR1 KGHSH and CDR2 LQKENI come from the germline V gene. V dropped 5 bases and J dropped 4; count of bases not matched to a gene: 8. This CDR3 is 15 amino acids long. The CDR3 DNA sequence: TGTGCCAGCTCAGCCCAAGGACAGGCTAATCAGCCCCAGCATTTT. It codes for CASSAQGQANQPQHF.